This passage covers 30 T cell receptor beta chains from one sample sequenced in a study of blood T cell repertoires in COVID-19. Profiled with immunoSEQ multiplex PCR; TCRdb holds only in-frame clones, not every one. The top ten hold around 10% of the sample, which has some 200,000 clones, roughly 87% seen once. Sequencing was done on a sample of PBMCs or T cells enriched from blood (not recorded which). All receptors derive from a man between 18 and 29 years old with acute COVID-19.

The gene calls are TRBV6-5 and TRBJ2-7; no definite D call. CDR1 is MNHEY, CDR2 SVGAGI, per germline. The CDR3 spans 13 residues. The V gene lost 0 bases and the J gene lost 3 bases, with 6 bases spanning the gap. CDR3 region: CASSYSLSYEQYF. The CDR3 DNA follows: TGTGCCAGCAGTTACTCGCTCAGCTACGAGCAGTACTTC.

The chain employs TRBV19 and TRBJ1-1; D is uncertain. This CDR3 is 13 amino acids long. Germline V gives CDR1 LNHDA, CDR2 SQIVND (reference sequence). V was cut by 6 bases and J by 5 bases, with 13 bases left in between. The CDR3 DNA sequence: TGTGCCAGTAGGGACGGAGGAGTGACTGAAGCTTTCTTT. Its translation: CASRDGGVTEAFF.

This rearrangement joins TRBV28 to TRBJ1-1; D is ambiguous. The CDR3 is 13 residues long. The germline V gene has CDR1 MDHEN and CDR2 SYDVKM. V lost 1 base and J 6 bases, leaving 9 bases between the germline ends. CDR3 DNA sequence: TGTGCCAGCAGTTTATTACTTAGTGCTGAAGCTTTCTTT. Protein product: CASSLLLSAEAFF.

This clone has just one count. The V and J genes are TRBV25-1 and TRBJ2-3; D remains ambiguous. The CDR3 has 15 amino acids. Germline V lookup: CDR1 MGHDK, CDR2 SYGVNS. Trimming removed 5 bases at V and 0 bases at J, with 12 bases between. CDR3 coding DNA: TGTGCCAGCAGTAAAGAGGCGGCTAGCACAGATACGCAGTATTTT. Translated: CASSKEAASTDTQYF.

This clone was detected only once. J is TRBJ2-1 and V is TRBV10-3; TRBD1 aligns across 10 bases. Looked up from germline, CDR1 is ENHRY and CDR2 is SYGVKD. The CDR3 runs 15 residues. Trimming cost V 6 bases and J 6 bases; bases outside gene matches: 8. The CDR3, as DNA: TGTGCCATCAGACTCGGGACAGGGGATCTCAATGAGCAGTTCTTC. It codes for CAIRLGTGDLNEQFF.

V is TRBV9 and J is TRBJ1-6; D unresolved. The germline V and J ends were trimmed by 4 bases and 7 bases, with 9 bases remaining between them. The CDR3 is made up of 13 amino acids. The germline CDR1 and CDR2 sequences are SGDLS and YYNGEE. The CDR3 DNA reads as TGTGCCAGCAGCCCGGGATCCAATTCACCCCTCCACTTT. This encodes CASSPGSNSPLHF.

To note about this clone: In the same sample, other DNA sequences code for this CDR3. This rearrangement joins TRBV4-2 to TRBJ1-5; the D is unclear. Trimming removed 0 bases from V and 3 bases from J, with 9 bases in between. CDR1 is LGHNA and CDR2 is YNFKEQ in the germline V gene. The CDR3 runs 15 residues. CDR3 loop: CASSQDLSDNQPQHF. Here the CDR3 DNA reads TGTGCCAGCAGCCAAGATCTTTCAGACAATCAGCCCCAGCATTTT.

This chain connects TRBV14 to TRBJ1-1; 8 bases agree with TRBD1. From germline, CDR1 is SGHDN and CDR2 FVKESK. J lost 6 bases, V lost 4 bases, and 7 bases had no gene match. The CDR3 length is 14 residues. The CDR3 loop is CASSPPDRGAEAFF. The CDR3 DNA sequence: TGTGCCAGCAGCCCCCCCGACAGGGGCGCTGAAGCTTTCTTT.

The CDR3 sequence: CASSLSLYTRGEQYF. CDR3 in DNA: TGTGCCAGCAGTTTAAGTCTTTATACACGAGGGGAGCAGTACTTC. The chain is built from TRBV6-5 and TRBJ2-7, with D possibly being TRBD2 (5 bases). The CDR3 spans 15 residues. Per germline, CDR1 MNHEY and CDR2 SVGAGI. The germline V and J ends were trimmed by 4 bases and 7 bases, with 20 bases remaining between them.

The CDR3 sequence: CASRGTGKDEKLFF. Written as DNA, the CDR3 is TGTGCCAGCAGGGGAACAGGGAAGGATGAAAAACTGTTTTTT. The J gene is TRBJ1-4, the V gene TRBV6-5; TRBD1 might be the D (6 bases). Germline V gene lookup returns CDR1 MNHEY and CDR2 SVGAGI. The ends were cut back, 6 bases at V and 6 bases at J, with 14 bases in the middle. The CDR3 is 14 amino acids.

This chain joins TRBV13 and TRBJ2-7; TRBD1 aligns across 8 bases. CDR1 is PRHDT, CDR2 FYEKMQ, per germline (reference sequence). The trim removed 2 bases at V and 6 bases at J, leaving 3 bases unmatched. The CDR3 sequence is 13 residues long. CDR3: CASSLQGAGEQYF. CDR3 in DNA: TGTGCCAGCAGCTTACAGGGGGCTGGCGAGCAGTACTTC.

This clone was counted once. The J gene is TRBJ2-1, the V gene TRBV7-3; 9 bases agree with TRBD2. Germline V gene sequence: CDR1 SGHTA, CDR2 FQGTGA. V shed 8 bases and J 8 bases; nucleotides not matched to a gene: 10. CDR3 length: 14 residues. The CDR3 is CASAKGTSLDEQFF. The CDR3 DNA is TGTGCCAGCGCGAAGGGGACTAGCTTGGATGAGCAGTTCTTC.

The sample holds one count of this clone. V and J are TRBV7-9 and TRBJ2-7, with D possibly TRBD2 on 6 matching bases. The V gene lost 6 bases and the J gene lost 2 bases, with 17 bases spanning the gap. CDR1 and CDR2 (germline): SEHNR, FQNEAQ (reference sequence). CDR3 length equals 15 residues. CDR3 DNA sequence: TGTGCCAGCAGTTCAGGAGGGGAAAAGGCCTACGAGCAGTACTTC. Encoded protein: CASSSGGEKAYEQYF.

The chain is built from TRBV9 and TRBJ2-1; TRBD2 is a possible D gene (5 bases). Germline values: CDR1 SGDLS, CDR2 YYNGEE. Between the trimmed V and J ends, which lost 0 bases and 12 bases, there was a span of 16 bases. This CDR3 region has 14 residues. The CDR3 loop is CASSVDRGMGVQFF. Written as DNA, the CDR3 is TGTGCCAGCAGCGTAGATCGGGGTATGGGAGTGCAGTTCTTC.

The J gene is TRBJ2-5, the V gene TRBV28, with TRBD2 matching over 9 bases. CDR1 is MDHEN and CDR2 is SYDVKM in the germline V gene. The CDR3 contains 15 residues. J lost 5 bases, V lost 5 bases, and 9 bases had no gene match. In nucleotides, the CDR3 is TGTGCCAGCAGTCGTGGCGGGAGGGCCGGGGAGACCCAGTACTTC. This sequence encodes CASSRGGRAGETQYF.

The J gene is TRBJ2-7, the V gene TRBV4-1; 9 nucleotides align to TRBD1. Germline V gene sequence: CDR1 MGHRA, CDR2 YSYEKL. V dropped 1 base and J dropped 1; count of bases not matched to a gene: 5. The CDR3 has 16 residues. The CDR3 protein is CASSQAPDRGSYEQYF. CDR3 nucleotides: TGCGCCAGCAGCCAAGCCCCGGACAGGGGTTCCTACGAGCAGTACTTC.

The chain uses TRBV9 and TRBJ1-1, with 7 bases lining up with TRBD1. The CDR3 consists of 16 residues. Germline CDR1 is SGDLS and CDR2 is YYNGEE. V lost 2 bases and J lost 0; bases outside the gene matches: 7. The CDR3 reads CASSVEPTGMNTEAFF. Here the CDR3 DNA reads TGTGCCAGCAGCGTGGAGCCGACAGGGATGAACACTGAAGCTTTCTTT.

The chain has TRBV4-1 and TRBJ2-1, with 9 bases that match TRBD2. V gave up 0 bases and J gave up 0 bases; unmatched junction bases: 12. The CDR3 contains 20 residues. Per the germline V gene, CDR1 is MGHRA and CDR2 is YSYEKL. The CDR3 here is CASSQDDLAGYWGSYNEQFF. DNA of the CDR3: TGCGCCAGCAGCCAAGATGATCTAGCGGGATATTGGGGCTCCTACAATGAGCAGTTCTTC.

CDR3 sequence: CASSQVEGRNTEAFF. In nucleotides, the CDR3 is TGCGCCAGCAGCCAAGTCGAGGGCAGAAACACTGAAGCTTTCTTT. The chain links TRBV4-1 to TRBJ1-1; D gene unclear. Germline V lookup: CDR1 MGHRA, CDR2 YSYEKL. V was shortened by 1 base and J by 2 bases, with 11 bases between the two germline ends. This CDR3 has 15 amino acids.

The rearrangement joins TRBV11-3 to TRBJ2-2, with 10 bases lining up with TRBD1. The CDR3 has 15 amino acids. Germline CDR1 and CDR2: SGHNT and YENEEA. With V trimmed by 3 bases and J by 4 bases, 2 bases remained unmatched. The CDR3 loop is CASSLRTGGTGELFF. The CDR3 region has the DNA TGTGCCAGCAGCTTGAGGACAGGGGGCACCGGGGAGCTGTTTTTT.

The rearrangement joins TRBV19 to TRBJ1-1; 7 nucleotides align to TRBD1. Germline trimming cut 0 bases from V and 6 bases from J; bases unmatched to any gene: 10. This CDR3 region has 16 residues. CDR1 LNHDA and CDR2 SQIVND come from the germline V gene (reference sequence). The CDR3 loop reads CASSIDRTGPEAEAFF. The CDR3 DNA sequence: TGTGCCAGTAGTATAGACCGGACAGGCCCAGAGGCTGAAGCTTTCTTT.

The CDR3 DNA is TGTGCCAGCAGTTACTACTCAAACACCGGGGAGCTGTTTTTT. Protein product: CASSYYSNTGELFF. The genes are TRBV6-6 and TRBJ2-2; D call uncertain. The V gene lost 1 base and the J gene lost 2 bases, with 5 bases spanning the gap. CDR1 MNHNY and CDR2 SVGAGI come from the germline V gene (reference sequence). The CDR3 length is 14 residues.

This chain connects TRBV5-1 to TRBJ2-2, with D possibly TRBD2 on 6 matching bases. Deletions cut 4 bases from V and 5 bases from J, with 12 bases between. Germline V lookup: CDR1 SGHRS, CDR2 YFSETQ. The CDR3 totals 14 residues. CDR3 coding DNA: TGCGCCAGCAGCCCCCCGGGAGCGACCGGGGAGCTGTTTTTT. Translated, it gives CASSPPGATGELFF.

This sequence joins TRBV30 and TRBJ1-5; D possibly corresponds to TRBD1 (5 bases). CDR1 is GTSNPN and CDR2 is SVGIG in the germline V gene (reference sequence). Trimming took off 2 bases at V and 0 bases at J, with 11 bases between the two ends. CDR3 length: 15 amino acids. The CDR3 coding sequence is TGTGCCTGGAGTCAAGGGACTACTAGCAATCAGCCCCAGCATTTT. Translating it yields CAWSQGTTSNQPQHF.

V and J are TRBV25-1 and TRBJ2-1, with D perhaps TRBD2 (5 bases). Germline values: CDR1 MGHDK, CDR2 SYGVNS. Trimming left V 7 bases short and J 7 bases short, with 14 bases between. The CDR3 has 13 amino acids. The CDR3 DNA reads as TGTGCCAGCATCGAGGGTATTGAGAATGAGCAGTTCTTC. This sequence encodes CASIEGIENEQFF.

This clone was counted once. This chain links TRBV19 with TRBJ2-1; D might be TRBD2 (6 bases). The CDR3 runs 13 residues. Germline loops: CDR1 LNHDA, CDR2 SQIVND (reference sequence). Deletions cut 10 bases from V and 9 bases from J, with 19 bases between. CDR3 DNA: TGTGCCACGGAGGGTCCAATTGGAGCTGAGCAGTTCTTC. Protein: CATEGPIGAEQFF.

This clone was observed a handful of times. The chain couples TRBV19 to TRBJ2-7; the D gene is possibly TRBD2 (6 bases). This CDR3 comprises 14 residues. Germline V gene data show CDR1 as LNHDA and CDR2 as SQIVND (reference sequence). Trimming shortened V by 5 bases and J by 6 bases, and 17 bases separated the two germline ends. The CDR3 DNA reads TGTGCCAGTAGTCAGCTAGCCGTCGGGGGCGAGCAGTACTTC. Translating it yields CASSQLAVGGEQYF.

The CDR3: CASQTGRSYEQYF. The CDR3 region has the DNA TGTGCCAGCCAAACCGGGAGAAGCTACGAGCAGTACTTC. V usage is TRBV28 and J usage is TRBJ2-7; D may be TRBD2 (6 bases). The CDR3 length is 13 residues. The ends were cut back, 8 bases at V and 3 bases at J, with 14 bases in the middle. Germline V CDR1 and CDR2: MDHEN, SYDVKM. Supplemented by reference TRBV28 and TRBJ2-7, the full variable domain reads DVKVTQSSRYLVKRTGEKVFLECVQDMDHENMFWYRQDPGLGLRLIYFSYDVKMKEKGDIPEGYSVSREKKERFSLILESASTNQTSMYLCASQTGRSYEQYFGPGTRLTVT.

The genes are TRBV21-1 and TRBJ2-2; the tabulated D call, TRBD1, remains unverified against the DNA. TRBV21-1 is annotated as a pseudogene. This CDR3 is 17 amino acids long. The CDR3 loop is CASSKTGARRGTGELFF. The CDR3 nucleotides read TGTGCCAGCAGCAAAACTGGGGCTAGGCGCGGAACCGGGGAGCTGTTTTTT.

The V call is TRBV3-1 (or the pseudogene TRBV3-2), the J call TRBJ1-1; D gene unclear. The CDR3 runs 13 residues. The germline V gene encodes CDR1 LGHDT and CDR2 YNNKEL (reference sequence). With 4 bases removed from V and 7 bases from J, the gap between germline ends came to 13 bases. The chain's CDR3 is CASSLRNRNEAFF. Here the CDR3 DNA reads TGTGCCAGCAGCCTTAGAAACCGAAATGAAGCTTTCTTT.